This T cell receptor (beta chain) came from a study of T-cell reconstitution after alpha-beta-depleted transplantation in children. Study-wide points: By about two months after transplant, alpha-beta T cells reportedly arose from several hundred graft clones that had expanded.

V lost 0 bases and J lost 3; bases outside the gene matches: 8. The germline CDR1 and CDR2 sequences are SGHDN and FVKESK. CDR3 length: 16 amino acids. This clonotype has a count of ten or more. The antigen is not known. The TCRbeta library incorporated unique molecular identifiers. TCRdb reprocessed the PCR reads via MiXCR and lists one record per CDR3 protein. The sample includes 200,000 to 250,000 distinct CDR3 sequences, about 23% of them seen just once. The sample here was PBMCs, taken before TCRalphabeta/CD19-depleted stem cell transplant. This chain uses TRBV14 with TRBJ2-7; the match to TRBD2 covers 7 bases. The sequence was collected from a girl aged 2-10 years with Fanconi anemia, due to receive a stem cell transplant. Here the CDR3 DNA reads TGTGCCAGCAGCCAAGACACCCAGCGGGGACTCTACGAGCAGTACTTC. This translates into CASSQDTQRGLYEQYF. The full variable domain, rest sourced from reference TRBV14 and TRBJ2-7, is EAGVTQFPSHSVIEKGQTVTLRCDPISGHDNLYWYRRVMGKEIKFLLHFVKESKQDESGMPNNRFLAERTGGTYSTLKVQPAELEDSGVYFCASSQDTQRGLYEQYFGPGTRLTVT.